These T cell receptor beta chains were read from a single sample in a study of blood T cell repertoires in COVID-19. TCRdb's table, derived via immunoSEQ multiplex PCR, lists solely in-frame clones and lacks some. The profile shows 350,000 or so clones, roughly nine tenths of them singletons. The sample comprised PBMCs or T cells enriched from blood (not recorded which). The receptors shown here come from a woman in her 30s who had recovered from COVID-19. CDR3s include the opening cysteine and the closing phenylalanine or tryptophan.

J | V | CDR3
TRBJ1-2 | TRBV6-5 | CASRAGHNYGYTF
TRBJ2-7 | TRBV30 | CAWRTPPRLQYF
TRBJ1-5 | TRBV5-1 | CASSLSGDQPQHF
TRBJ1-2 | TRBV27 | CASSFGQGSYGYTF
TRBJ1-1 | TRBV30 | CAWSPQVIAEAFF
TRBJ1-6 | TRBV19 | CASSPGTGPNSPLHF
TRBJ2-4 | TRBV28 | CASSLLRREAKNIQYF
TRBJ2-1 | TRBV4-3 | CASSQVAGTLNEQFF
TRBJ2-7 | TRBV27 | CASSSSRQGGYEQYF
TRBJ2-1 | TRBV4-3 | CASSQEGDGEQFF